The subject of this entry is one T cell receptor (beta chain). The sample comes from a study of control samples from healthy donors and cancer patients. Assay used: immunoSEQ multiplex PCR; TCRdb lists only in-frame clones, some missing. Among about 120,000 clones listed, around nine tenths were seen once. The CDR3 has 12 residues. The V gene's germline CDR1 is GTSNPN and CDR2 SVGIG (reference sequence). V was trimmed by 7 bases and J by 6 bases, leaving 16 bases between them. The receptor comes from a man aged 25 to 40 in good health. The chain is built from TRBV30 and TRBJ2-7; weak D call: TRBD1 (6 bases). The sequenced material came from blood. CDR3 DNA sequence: TGTGCCTCCGGGCAGGGGAGAGGCGAGCAGTACTTC. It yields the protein CASGQGRGEQYF.